This entry features one TCR beta chain sequence. The PCR employed 60 Vbeta primers together with 13 Jbeta primers. The table came from immunoSEQ multiplex PCR; TCRdb's copy has only in-frame clones and leaves some out. This sample contains tens of thousands of clones. The germline V and J ends were trimmed by 7 bases and 5 bases, with 6 bases remaining between them. The CDR3 spans 11 residues. Germline CDR1 reads LNHNV; CDR2 reads YYDKDF (reference sequence). This sample was taken from a study of cytomegalovirus exposure and HLA in healthy donors. The V call is TRBV15, the J call TRBJ2-1; D remains ambiguous. This clonotype originated in a female donor in good health and CMV-seropositive. The sample taken for sequencing was PBMCs. In DNA form, the CDR3 reads TGTGCCACCAACCGAGACAATGAGCAGTTCTTC. The encoded protein is CATNRDNEQFF.